This passage covers 6 T cell receptor beta chains from one sample sequenced in a study of OX40 agonist ivuxolimab in advanced cancers. Data came from immunoSEQ multiplex PCR; TCRdb stores just in-frame clones and leaves some out. The table shows around 85,000 clones, with about 90% occurring only once. Sequenced here: CD4+ or CD8+ T cells sorted from blood, sampled in a trial of the OX40 agonist ivuxolimab. These receptors were obtained from an adult with an advanced solid tumor such as melanoma, head and neck, liver or kidney cancer.

The gene calls are TRBV18 and TRBJ2-5; 8 nucleotides line up with TRBD1. TRBJ2-7 explains the end of the DNA better; the J call may be wrong. This CDR3 contains 14 residues. Germline V lookup: CDR1 KGHSH, CDR2 LQKENI. CDR3 protein: CASSPGQGVHEQYF. The CDR3 region has the DNA TGTGCCAGCTCACCAGGACAGGGTGTCCACGAGCAGTACTTC.

This clone was picked up one time. This rearrangement joins TRBV14 to TRBJ2-7; D gene ambiguous. V was cut by 3 bases and J by 0 bases, with 3 bases left in between. Germline loops: CDR1 SGHDN, CDR2 FVKESK. The CDR3 has 12 residues. CDR3 region: CASSQLSYEQYF. CDR3 coding DNA: TGTGCCAGCAGCCAGCTCTCCTACGAGCAGTACTTC.

This clone was seen just once. The chain has TRBV27 and TRBJ2-7, with 8 bases matching TRBD2. This CDR3 region has 17 residues. Germline V gene sequence: CDR1 MNHEY, CDR2 SMNVEV (reference sequence). The ends lost 6 bases at V and 2 bases at J; junction bases unmatched: 15. In DNA, the CDR3 is TGTGCCAGCAGCCCGCCACCTCCACTAGCGGCGACCTACGAGCAGTACTTC. Its protein product is CASSPPPPLAATYEQYF.

This chain connects TRBV11-2 to TRBJ2-5, with 8 bases identical to TRBD2. The germline V gene encodes CDR1 SGHAT and CDR2 FQNNGV. Unmatched junction bases numbered 10, after V lost 6 bases and J lost 4 bases. The CDR3 length is 15 residues. The CDR3: CASRKAGVVRETQYF. In DNA form, the CDR3 reads TGTGCCAGCAGGAAAGCGGGAGTGGTACGAGAGACCCAGTACTTC.

V and J are TRBV6-1 and TRBJ1-2, with D unclear. Germline CDR1 is MNHNS and CDR2 is SASEGT. V lost 8 bases to trimming and J lost 7 bases, with 11 bases between them. CDR3 size: 11 residues. The CDR3: CASQFNTGYTF. The CDR3 nucleotides are TGTGCCAGCCAGTTTAATACTGGCTACACCTTC.

The genes are TRBV19 and TRBJ2-7, with 7 bases that match TRBD1. Germline CDR1 and CDR2: LNHDA and SQIVND (reference sequence). The CDR3 runs 15 residues. Germline trimming cut 5 bases from V and 2 bases from J; bases unmatched to any gene: 9. The CDR3 nucleotides read TGTGCCAGTAGTTCCCTCTTAGGGGGCCCCTACGAGCAGTACTTC. Translation gives CASSSLLGGPYEQYF.